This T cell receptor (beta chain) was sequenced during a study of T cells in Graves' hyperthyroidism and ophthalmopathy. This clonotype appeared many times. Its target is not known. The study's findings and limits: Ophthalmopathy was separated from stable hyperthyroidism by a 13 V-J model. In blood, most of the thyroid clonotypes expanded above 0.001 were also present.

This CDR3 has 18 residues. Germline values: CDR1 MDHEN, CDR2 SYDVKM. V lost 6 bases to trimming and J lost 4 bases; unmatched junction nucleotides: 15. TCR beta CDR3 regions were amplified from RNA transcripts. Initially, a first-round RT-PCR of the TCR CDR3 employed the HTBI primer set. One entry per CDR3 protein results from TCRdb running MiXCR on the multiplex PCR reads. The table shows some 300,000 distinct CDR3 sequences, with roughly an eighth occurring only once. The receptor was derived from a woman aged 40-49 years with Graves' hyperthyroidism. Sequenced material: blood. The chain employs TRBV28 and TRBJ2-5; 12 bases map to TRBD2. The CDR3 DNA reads TGTGCCAGCAGCGCTATCTGGACTAGCGGGGTGGCCAGAGAGACCCAGTACTTC. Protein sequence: CASSAIWTSGVARETQYF.